These T cell receptor beta chains were read from a single sample in a study of regulatory T cells in long-lasting Graves disease. MiXCR, applied by TCRdb to the multiplex PCR reads, yields one record per CDR3 protein. Of about 400,000 distinct CDR3 sequences listed, more than 20% are singletons. Sequencing was performed on peripheral blood mononuclear cells (PBMCs), taken when the disease was refractory, from a patient treated with antithyroid drugs. The receptor source for this set is a female donor with Graves disease. CDR3s include the opening cysteine and the closing phenylalanine or tryptophan. A D gene is named only where the DNA matches it firmly. The size entry is marked missing in some rows and otherwise reads once, few, many or a size class.

d_gene: NA; abundance: NA; j_gene: TRBJ2-1; v_gene: TRBV7-9; CDR3nt: TGTGCCAGCAGCTCGACCCGGGACTCTGTCGACAATGAGCAGTTCTTC; CDR3aa: CASSSTRDSVDNEQFF
d_gene: TRBD1; abundance: few; j_gene: TRBJ2-2; v_gene: TRBV7-9; CDR3nt: TGTGCCAGCAGTTGGACAGGGAACACCGGGGAGCTGTTTTTT; CDR3aa: CASSWTGNTGELFF
d_gene: TRBD1; abundance: few; j_gene: TRBJ2-7; v_gene: TRBV10-3; CDR3nt: TGTGCCATCAGTGACCCGGAAGGCGGAGGACAGGGGGTGCCTACCTACGAGCAGTACTTC; CDR3aa: CAISDPEGGGQGVPTYEQYF
d_gene: NA; abundance: few; j_gene: TRBJ1-1; v_gene: TRBV20-1; CDR3nt: TGCAGTGCTAGAGATATTTCGGGCGGAACTGAAGCTTTCTTT; CDR3aa: CSARDISGGTEAFF
d_gene: TRBD2; abundance: many; j_gene: TRBJ2-2; v_gene: TRBV11-3; CDR3nt: TGTGCCAGCAGCCTCACGGAGGGGAGGGACACCGGGGAGCTGTTTTTT; CDR3aa: CASSLTEGRDTGELFF
d_gene: NA; abundance: NA; j_gene: TRBJ1-5; v_gene: TRBV10-3; CDR3nt: TGTGCCATCAGTGAGTGGGGAACAGGGCTTCAGCCCCAGCATTTT; CDR3aa: CAISEWGTGLQPQHF
d_gene: NA; abundance: NA; j_gene: TRBJ1-1; v_gene: TRBV11-2; CDR3nt: TGTGCCAGCAGCGTATCCGGGACCGTGAACACTGAAGCTTTCTTT; CDR3aa: CASSVSGTVNTEAFF
d_gene: TRBD1; abundance: many; j_gene: TRBJ1-4; v_gene: TRBV19; CDR3nt: TGTGCCAGTAGTGTCACTACAGGGGGCAAGAATGAAAAACTGTTTTTT; CDR3aa: CASSVTTGGKNEKLFF
d_gene: NA; abundance: once; j_gene: TRBJ2-4; v_gene: TRBV19; CDR3nt: TGTGCCACAAGGGGGACGGAGAAAAACATTCAGTACTTC; CDR3aa: CATRGTEKNIQYF
d_gene: NA; abundance: few; j_gene: TRBJ1-4; v_gene: TRBV25-1; CDR3nt: TGTGCCAGCAGTGGGTCGCGAGGGGAAAAACTGTTTTTT; CDR3aa: CASSGSRGEKLFF
d_gene: TRBD2; abundance: once; j_gene: TRBJ2-7; v_gene: TRBV7-4; CDR3nt: TGTGCCAGCAGCTTAGTAATCAGTAGCGGGTCCGAGCAGTACTTC; CDR3aa: CASSLVISSGSEQYF
d_gene: NA; abundance: NA; j_gene: TRBJ2-7; v_gene: TRBV4-1; CDR3nt: TGCGCCAGCAGCCAAGCAGTGGGAGGACTCCCCTACGAGCAGTACTTC; CDR3aa: CASSQAVGGLPYEQYF
d_gene: NA; abundance: NA; j_gene: TRBJ2-7; v_gene: TRBV5-1; CDR3nt: TGCGCCAGCAGCTTGGTAGGCGTAGTTGGTGAGCAGTACTTC; CDR3aa: CASSLVGVVGEQYF
d_gene: NA; abundance: few; j_gene: TRBJ1-1; v_gene: TRBV3-1; CDR3nt: TGTGCCAGCAGCCAATCTTTCGGGCGCCCTGAAGCTTTCTTT; CDR3aa: CASSQSFGRPEAFF
d_gene: NA; abundance: many; j_gene: TRBJ1-2; v_gene: TRBV6-1; CDR3nt: TGTGCCAGCAGTCTGTACTTCGGGCGGGACTATGGCTACACCTTC; CDR3aa: CASSLYFGRDYGYTF
d_gene: TRBD1; abundance: NA; j_gene: TRBJ1-2; v_gene: TRBV7-2; CDR3nt: TGTGCCAGCAGCCGACCAGGGGGCGATGGCTACACCTTC; CDR3aa: CASSRPGGDGYTF
d_gene: NA; abundance: NA; j_gene: TRBJ1-2; v_gene: TRBV10-3; CDR3nt: TGTGCCATCAGTGAGTCTTCTTTGTGGGGCTACACCTTC; CDR3aa: CAISESSLWGYTF
d_gene: NA; abundance: few; j_gene: TRBJ1-3; v_gene: TRBV7-9; CDR3nt: TGTGCCAGCAGCCTTAACTTGGGAAACACCATATATTTT; CDR3aa: CASSLNLGNTIYF
d_gene: TRBD1; abundance: once; j_gene: TRBJ1-2; v_gene: TRBV7-9; CDR3nt: TGTGCCACTGGACAGGGGCCAAACTATGGCTACACCTTC; CDR3aa: CATGQGPNYGYTF
d_gene: NA; abundance: NA; j_gene: TRBJ2-2; v_gene: TRBV18; CDR3nt: TGTGCCAGCTCACCCAGCCCTAACACCGGGGAGCTGTTTTTT; CDR3aa: CASSPSPNTGELFF
d_gene: TRBD1; abundance: many; j_gene: TRBJ1-2; v_gene: TRBV27; CDR3nt: TGTGCCAGCAGTTACCTCGCGGGACAGGGGGAAAACTATGGCTACACCTTC; CDR3aa: CASSYLAGQGENYGYTF
d_gene: NA; abundance: few; j_gene: TRBJ2-7; v_gene: TRBV30; CDR3nt: TGTGCCTGGAGAGGAGGCACTGGCTACGAGCAGTACTTC; CDR3aa: CAWRGGTGYEQYF
d_gene: NA; abundance: NA; j_gene: TRBJ1-1; v_gene: TRBV13; CDR3nt: TGTGCCAGCAGCCCCATGAGTGCCGAGACGGAGAACACTGAAGCTTTCTTT; CDR3aa: CASSPMSAETENTEAFF
d_gene: TRBD1; abundance: many; j_gene: TRBJ2-5; v_gene: TRBV6-1; CDR3nt: TGTGCCAGCAGTCCGGGACAGGGGGGTCTAGAGACCCAGTACTTC; CDR3aa: CASSPGQGGLETQYF
d_gene: NA; abundance: once; j_gene: TRBJ2-4; v_gene: TRBV19; CDR3nt: TGTGCCAGTTCTATCGGGGGCATAAACATTCAGTACTTC; CDR3aa: CASSIGGINIQYF
d_gene: TRBD2; abundance: many; j_gene: TRBJ2-2; v_gene: TRBV2; CDR3nt: TGTGCCACGGGACTAGCGAACACCGGGGAGCTGTTTTTT; CDR3aa: CATGLANTGELFF
d_gene: NA; abundance: NA; j_gene: TRBJ2-2; v_gene: TRBV7-3; CDR3nt: TGTGCCAGCAGCTTAATGTCTAGTGGCACCGGGGAGCTGTTTTTT; CDR3aa: CASSLMSSGTGELFF
d_gene: TRBD2; abundance: NA; j_gene: TRBJ2-1; v_gene: TRBV5-1; CDR3nt: TGCGCCAGCAGCTTAAGCGGGACCTCCTACAATGAGCAGTTCTTC; CDR3aa: CASSLSGTSYNEQFF
d_gene: NA; abundance: many; j_gene: TRBJ2-6; v_gene: TRBV6-9; CDR3nt: TGTGCCAGCAGTTACGAAAGTCCTGGGGCCAACGTCCTGACTTTC; CDR3aa: CASSYESPGANVLTF
d_gene: NA; abundance: few; j_gene: TRBJ2-1; v_gene: TRBV2; CDR3nt: TGTGCCAGTGCGGACTGGGACTCCAATGAGCAGTTCTTC; CDR3aa: CASADWDSNEQFF
d_gene: NA; abundance: many; j_gene: TRBJ2-1; v_gene: TRBV11-2; CDR3nt: TGTGCCGGCACCAGCATAACGGGAGTGTCCTACAATGAGCAGTTCTTC; CDR3aa: CAGTSITGVSYNEQFF
d_gene: NA; abundance: many; j_gene: TRBJ1-5; v_gene: TRBV27; CDR3nt: TGTGCCAGCAGTTTTGCCGGGCGTAGTACCAATCAGCCCCAGCATTTT; CDR3aa: CASSFAGRSTNQPQHF
d_gene: TRBD2; abundance: many; j_gene: TRBJ2-7; v_gene: TRBV20-1; CDR3nt: TGCAGTGCTTCCGCTAGCGGGACTTACGAGCAGTACTTC; CDR3aa: CSASASGTYEQYF
d_gene: TRBD1; abundance: NA; j_gene: TRBJ1-4; v_gene: TRBV20-1; CDR3nt: TGCAGTGCTAGTTTGGGACAGGGGCCTAATGAAAAACTGTTTTTT; CDR3aa: CSASLGQGPNEKLFF
d_gene: NA; abundance: many; j_gene: TRBJ1-2; v_gene: TRBV12-3/TRBV12-4; CDR3nt: TGTGCCAGCAGTTTCAGTCACTCTAACTATGGCTACACCTTC; CDR3aa: CASSFSHSNYGYTF
d_gene: NA; abundance: few; j_gene: TRBJ1-2; v_gene: TRBV6-1; CDR3nt: TGTGCCAGCACCCAGTGGGGGGCCAGTTCCTATGGCTACACCTTC; CDR3aa: CASTQWGASSYGYTF
d_gene: TRBD1; abundance: many; j_gene: TRBJ2-5; v_gene: TRBV27; CDR3nt: TGTGCCAGCAGTTATAGACAGGGGGTAGAGACCCAGTACTTC; CDR3aa: CASSYRQGVETQYF
d_gene: NA; abundance: NA; j_gene: TRBJ1-2; v_gene: TRBV7-9; CDR3nt: TGTGCCAGCACCCGGGGTCACTATGGCTACACCTTC; CDR3aa: CASTRGHYGYTF
d_gene: TRBD1; abundance: NA; j_gene: TRBJ2-6; v_gene: TRBV7-8; CDR3nt: TGTGCCAGCAGTAAAAACCCTTTTGGGGACAGAGCCAACGTCCTGACTTTC; CDR3aa: CASSKNPFGDRANVLTF
d_gene: NA; abundance: few; j_gene: TRBJ1-4; v_gene: TRBV6-1; CDR3nt: TGTGCCAGCAGTGATCCCGGTGGTGTAACTGAAAAACTGTTTTTT; CDR3aa: CASSDPGGVTEKLFF
d_gene: NA; abundance: many; j_gene: TRBJ1-1; v_gene: TRBV18; CDR3nt: TGTGCCAGCTCACCCGGGGCGACTGAAGCTTTCTTT; CDR3aa: CASSPGATEAFF